The T cell receptor beta chain under discussion was sequenced for a study of blood T cell repertoires in COVID-19. The protocol was immunoSEQ multiplex PCR, while the TCRdb copy is restricted to in-frame clones and leaves out a portion. The profile shows fewer than 500,000 clones, over 75% of them singletons. V shed 4 bases, J shed 1 base, and the junction held 5 bases outside the gene matches. The CDR3 consists of 15 residues. The germline V gene encodes CDR1 SGHVS and CDR2 FQNEAQ. This sequence originates from a man between 25 and 39 years old who had recovered from COVID-19. The material sequenced was PBMCs or T cells enriched from blood (not recorded which). The J gene is TRBJ1-1, the V gene TRBV7-8, with 8 bases fitting TRBD1. DNA of the CDR3: TGTGCCAGCAGCTCCAGGGGGCTTACGAACACTGAAGCTTTCTTT. Protein sequence: CASSSRGLTNTEAFF.